The 11 T cell receptor beta chains in this list originate from one sample, sequenced in a study of CD8 T cells in ankylosing spondylitis. TCRdb independently ran MiXCR on the 5' RACE reads; one entry per CDR3 protein. Altogether around 13,000 distinct CDR3 sequences are present, more than 2.5% being singletons, with the ten largest covering approximately 8.7%. Sequencing used blood, either unsorted or a sorted T cell fraction (not recorded which). These TCRs come from a male donor with ankylosing spondylitis or in good health (not recorded which).

This clonotype is medium-sized by share. This rearrangement joins TRBV9 to TRBJ1-1, with D maybe TRBD1 (5 bases). Germline lookup yields CDR1 SGDLS and CDR2 YYNGEE. The CDR3 has 15 residues. V gave up 4 bases and J gave up 1 base, with 14 bases separating them. CDR3 sequence: CASSNTGTGNTEAFF. Written as DNA, the CDR3 is TGTGCCAGCAGCAACACCGGGACCGGGAACACTGAAGCTTTCTTT.

This clonotype was counted ten times or more. The chain has TRBV9 and TRBJ2-7; 8 nucleotides line up with TRBD1. CDR3 size: 15 residues. The V and J ends lost 0 bases and 4 bases, in that order; junction bases with no gene match: 6. Germline V gives CDR1 SGDLS, CDR2 YYNGEE. CDR3 DNA sequence: TGTGCCAGCAGCGTAGCGGCAGGGGGCCAGTACGAGCAGTACTTC. The encoded protein is CASSVAAGGQYEQYF.

This clonotype has at least ten counts. The chain joins TRBV9 to TRBJ1-1, with D possibly being TRBD1 (5 bases). V lost 4 bases to trimming and J lost 3 bases, with 25 bases between them. From germline, CDR1 is SGDLS and CDR2 YYNGEE. The CDR3 runs to 18 residues. CDR3 residues: CASSPGGFGGVKDTEAFF. Here the CDR3 DNA reads TGTGCCAGCAGCCCCGGCGGGTTCGGGGGTGTTAAGGACACTGAAGCTTTCTTT.

At least ten counts were recorded for this clonotype. The J gene is TRBJ2-1, the V gene TRBV9; 10 bases agree with TRBD2. Losses at the gene ends were 4 bases for V and 0 bases for J; bases not matched to a gene: 16. Per germline, CDR1 SGDLS and CDR2 YYNGEE. This CDR3 is 20 amino acids long. The CDR3 DNA reads as TGTGCCAGCAGCACGGGGGGAAGCGGGAGGGGGACTAGCTCCTACAATGAGCAGTTCTTC. Translating gives CASSTGGSGRGTSSYNEQFF. Together with reference TRBV9 and TRBJ2-1, the CDR3 gives the full variable domain: DSGVTQTPKHLITATGQRVTLRCSPRSGDLSVYWYQQSLDQGLQFLIQYYNGEERAKGNILERFSAQQFPDLHSELNLSSLELGDSALYFCASSTGGSGRGTSSYNEQFFGPGTRLTVL.

There are many counts of this clonotype. The V call is TRBV9, the J call TRBJ1-6; tentatively, D is TRBD1 (6 bases). Per germline, CDR1 SGDLS and CDR2 YYNGEE. Trimming shortened V by 1 base and J by 6 bases, and 8 bases separated the two germline ends. The CDR3 length is 14 residues. CDR3: CASSVQGSNSPLHF. The CDR3 bases are TGTGCCAGCAGCGTACAGGGGTCTAATTCACCCCTCCACTTT.

This clonotype was counted ten times or more. This rearrangement joins TRBV9 to TRBJ2-3, with 8 bases aligning to TRBD1. The trim removed 0 bases at V and 2 bases at J, leaving 5 bases unmatched. This CDR3 contains 16 residues. The V gene's germline CDR1 is SGDLS and CDR2 YYNGEE. This CDR3 reads CASSVGTGYDTDTQYF. The DNA of the CDR3 is TGTGCCAGCAGCGTAGGGACAGGGTACGACACAGATACGCAGTATTTT.

The table lists this clonotype with many counts. V usage is TRBV9 and J usage is TRBJ2-5; 11 nucleotides align to TRBD1. The germline gives CDR1 SGDLS, CDR2 YYNGEE. The J segment lost 5 bases and the V segment lost 4 bases, leaving 7 bases of the junction unmatched. This CDR3 spans 15 amino acids. The CDR3 nucleotides are TGTGCCAGCAGCCCTCCCGGGACAGGGGGTGAGACCCAGTACTTC. Translating it yields CASSPPGTGGETQYF.

This clonotype was counted at least ten times. V and J are TRBV9 and TRBJ2-5, with 11 bases fitting TRBD2. V lost 0 bases to trimming and J lost 4 bases; unmatched junction nucleotides: 8. Germline assignment: CDR1 SGDLS and CDR2 YYNGEE. This CDR3 is 17 amino acids long. The CDR3 reads CASSVDPSGRFGETQYF. The DNA for the CDR3 is TGTGCCAGCAGCGTAGACCCTAGCGGGAGGTTCGGAGAGACCCAGTACTTC.

This clonotype has ten or more counts. This CDR3 reads CASSVTATDTQYF. CDR3 nucleotides: TGTGCCAGCAGCGTAACCGCCACAGATACGCAGTATTTT. J is TRBJ2-3 and V is TRBV9; unclear D gene. V was shortened by 1 base and J by 2 bases, with 5 bases between the two germline ends. This CDR3 has 13 residues. The germline V gene encodes CDR1 SGDLS and CDR2 YYNGEE.

This clonotype was detected ten times or more. The CDR3 reads CASSVSNRPGMNTEAFF. CDR3 nucleotides: TGTGCCAGCAGCGTATCTAACCGGCCAGGGATGAACACTGAAGCTTTCTTT. The gene calls are TRBV9 and TRBJ1-1; tentative D call: TRBD1 (5 bases). Germline V gives CDR1 SGDLS, CDR2 YYNGEE. The CDR3 runs 17 residues. V lost 1 base and J lost 0, with 16 bases in between. Looking up the rest from reference TRBV9 and TRBJ1-1 gives the full variable domain: DSGVTQTPKHLITATGQRVTLRCSPRSGDLSVYWYQQSLDQGLQFLIQYYNGEERAKGNILERFSAQQFPDLHSELNLSSLELGDSALYFCASSVSNRPGMNTEAFFGQGTRLTVV.

Many counts were recorded for this clonotype. CDR3 protein: CASSVGLVGPRDTQYF. CDR3 coding DNA: TGTGCCAGCAGCGTAGGGCTAGTTGGGCCAAGGGATACGCAGTATTTT. The chain employs TRBV9 and TRBJ2-3; D unclear. The germline gives CDR1 SGDLS, CDR2 YYNGEE. The V and J ends lost 0 bases and 6 bases respectively, with 17 bases between them. This CDR3 comprises 16 residues.